Reported below is one T cell receptor beta chain. The target antigen is unknown. This sample was included in a study of cytotoxic CD8 clonotypes in ibrutinib-treated CLL. Study as a whole: Partial responses totalled approximately 24 and complete responses 2; after median roughly 64 months, about 14 remained remitted and roughly twelve progressed. Broader study findings: Under therapy, public clonotypes either contracted or stayed stable, and they were uncommon.

The CDR3 contains 13 residues. Deletions cut 2 bases from V and 5 bases from J, with 10 bases between. Per the germline V gene, CDR1 is SGHRS and CDR2 is YFSETQ. Targeted sequencing depth ranged from 1 in 200,000 to 1 in 1 million T cells. Clones were sequenced by immunoSEQ multiplex PCR, and TCRdb holds only the in-frame ones, with some missing. Of around 27,000 clones detected, approximately 70% appear once; the ten largest clones hold about 53%. Investigators sourced around 1.8 micrograms of genomic DNA from cryopreserved PBMCs for TCR beta libraries. This sample comprised PBMCs, obtained at disease progression, from a patient treated with ibrutinib. The rearrangement uses TRBV5-1 and TRBJ2-5; D is ambiguous. The receptor's source is a human donor with chronic lymphocytic leukemia. CDR3 residues: CASSFNVGETQYF. CDR3 nucleotides: TGCGCCAGCAGCTTTAACGTCGGGGAGACCCAGTACTTC.